This T cell receptor beta chain derives from a study of naive and memory T cell subsets. General study findings and limits: Naive repertoires, especially CD8, held a few larger clonotypes, possibly memory cells re-expressing CD45RA. There was no ground truth to check naive and memory subset results. In naive cells, over 95% of TCR sequences were seen only once.

CMV status came from CD4+ T cell IFNgamma after overnight CMV lysate stimulation of fresh PBMCs. Cells stained for CD3, CD4, CD8, CD45RA and CD27 were sorted into four subsets. A few counts support this clonotype. Its antigen is unknown. CDR1 is DFQATT and CDR2 is SNEGSKA in the germline V gene (reference sequence). V dropped 6 bases and J dropped 4 bases, with 19 bases sitting between them. This CDR3 is 15 amino acids long. An equimolar mix of two oligonucleotides served as the beta constant-region primer for TRBC1 and TRBC2. Ligated cDNA was amplified by four rounds of PCR with nested alpha and beta constant-region primers and SP2. TCRdb called the UMI-ligation and nested PCR reads again in MiXCR, with one record for every CDR3 protein. The sample has more than 95,000 distinct CDR3 sequences; 13% to 15% are singletons.

Sample: naive CD8+ T cells from blood. The clonotype originates from a human donor in good health. The chain joins TRBV20-1 to TRBJ2-1; tentative D call: TRBD2 (5 bases). The CDR3 DNA is TGCAGTGCCCAGACTACCTCCTCCTCTTACAATGAGCAGTTCTTC. Encoded protein: CSAQTTSSSYNEQFF.